These 13 T cell receptor beta chains originate from one sample sequenced in a study of cytomegalovirus exposure and HLA in healthy donors. Only in-frame clones appear in the TCRdb table, and some are missing; sequencing was by immunoSEQ multiplex PCR. The sample has about 120,000 clones, roughly 90% seen once. Specimen: PBMCs. The source is a woman aged 18-29 years in good health and CMV-seropositive.

The V call is TRBV18, the J call TRBJ2-2, with 8 nucleotides matching TRBD2. The length of the CDR3 is 14 residues. Unmatched junction bases numbered 2, after V lost 3 bases and J lost 5 bases. Germline CDR1 reads KGHSH; CDR2 reads LQKENI. The CDR3 bases are TGTGCCAGCTCACCGGGACTAGGGACCGGGGAGCTGTTTTTT. Its translation is CASSPGLGTGELFF.

The chain recombines TRBV4-1 with TRBJ2-5; D gene ambiguous. The germline CDR1 and CDR2 sequences are MGHRA and YSYEKL. The CDR3 sequence is 14 residues long. Trimming stripped 1 base from V and 5 bases from J, with 11 bases between. The DNA of the CDR3 is TGCGCCAGCAGCCAAGTAGTTATAACCGAGACCCAGTACTTC. It specifies CASSQVVITETQYF.

The genes are TRBV20-1 and TRBJ2-5; D is possibly TRBD2 (6 bases). Between the trimmed V and J ends, which lost 4 bases and 7 bases, there was a span of 7 bases. Looked up from germline, CDR1 is DFQATT and CDR2 is SNEGSKA (reference sequence). The CDR3 has 10 amino acids. The CDR3 DNA is TGCAGTGCTAATAGCGGGACCCAGTACTTC. Amino acid sequence: CSANSGTQYF.

V is TRBV11-3 and J is TRBJ2-7, with D perhaps matching TRBD2 (5 bases). This CDR3 is built from 17 residues. V was cut by 1 base and J by 3 bases, with 19 bases left in between. Per germline, CDR1 SGHNT and CDR2 YENEEA. The CDR3, as DNA: TGTGCCAGCAGCTTAGTCTGGGCCGGGAACCGGCACTACGAGCAGTACTTC. Protein sequence: CASSLVWAGNRHYEQYF.

The V and J genes are TRBV10-1 and TRBJ2-7, with D maybe TRBD2 (7 bases). The V gene's germline CDR1 is WNHNN and CDR2 SYGVQD (reference sequence). CDR3 length: 19 amino acids. The ends were cut back, 3 bases at V and 3 bases at J, with 27 bases in the middle. The CDR3 DNA reads as TGCGCCAGCAGTGACCCGGGGGGCGATTATCTCCCCATGATCTACGAGCAGTACTTC. Protein: CASSDPGGDYLPMIYEQYF.

This clone appeared once. V usage is TRBV19 and J usage is TRBJ2-7; TRBD1 is a possible D gene (6 bases). This CDR3 has 14 residues. The V gene's germline CDR1 is LNHDA and CDR2 SQIVND (reference sequence). Trimming shortened V by 3 bases and J by 3 bases, and 12 bases separated the two germline ends. The CDR3 reads CASSIGWDNYEQYF. The CDR3 region has the DNA TGTGCCAGTAGTATCGGATGGGACAACTACGAGCAGTACTTC.

The V and J genes are TRBV4-3 and TRBJ2-2; maybe TRBD2 (6 bases). V dropped 3 bases and J dropped 5 bases, with 13 bases sitting between them. Germline V gene sequence: CDR1 LGHNA, CDR2 YSLEER. This CDR3 contains 15 residues. This chain's CDR3 is CASSHRLGGTGELFF. The DNA of the CDR3 is TGCGCCAGCAGCCATCGTCTCGGGGGAACCGGGGAGCTGTTTTTT.

This chain joins TRBV7-3 and TRBJ2-7; D perhaps matches TRBD2 (5 bases). CDR3 length equals 13 residues. V lost 5 bases and J 6 bases, leaving 14 bases between the germline ends. The germline V gene has CDR1 SGHTA and CDR2 FQGTGA. CDR3 region: CASSPDPGSEQYF. The CDR3 coding sequence is TGTGCCAGCAGCCCTGACCCGGGGAGCGAGCAGTACTTC.

The chain combines TRBV2 with TRBJ2-1; 13 positions agree with TRBD2. Trimming at V came to 5 bases and at J to 5 bases, leaving 6 bases not matched to a gene. The length of the CDR3 is 16 residues. The germline V gene has CDR1 SNHLY and CDR2 FYNNEI. The CDR3 region has the DNA TGTGCCAGCAGTCTAAGACTAGCGGGGGGCCACAATGAGCAGTTCTTC. Its translation is CASSLRLAGGHNEQFF.

This chain connects TRBV4-1 to TRBJ2-7, with 7 bases lining up with TRBD1. After removal of 2 bases from V and 3 bases from J, the junction contained 7 bases not matched to a gene. This CDR3 has 15 residues. The germline V gene encodes CDR1 MGHRA and CDR2 YSYEKL. DNA for the CDR3: TGCGCCAGCAGCCAACTCATACGGGACAGCTACGAGCAGTACTTC. This gives the protein CASSQLIRDSYEQYF.

The CDR3 loop is CASSLEARRTTYEQYF. The CDR3 DNA reads as TGCGCCAGCAGCCTCGAGGCCCGGAGAACCACCTACGAGCAGTACTTC. The V and J genes are TRBV4-1 and TRBJ2-7; the D is unclear. This CDR3 has 16 amino acids. Germline CDR1 and CDR2: MGHRA and YSYEKL. Trimming shortened V by 4 bases and J by 2 bases, and 18 bases separated the two germline ends.

This chain joins TRBV5-6 and TRBJ2-1; possible D gene TRBD1, 5 bases. The CDR3 is 14 amino acids. Trimming cost V 4 bases and J 2 bases, with 10 bases left between them. Germline V gene sequence: CDR1 SGHDT, CDR2 YYEEEE. The CDR3 spells CASSVGATYNEQFF. The CDR3 coding sequence is TGTGCCAGCAGCGTAGGGGCTACCTACAATGAGCAGTTCTTC.

The chain carries TRBV29-1 and TRBJ1-2, with D unresolved. The CDR3 extends over 11 amino acids. The germline V gene encodes CDR1 SQVTM and CDR2 ANQGSEA. Trimming took off 5 bases at V and 4 bases at J, with 8 bases between the two ends. For the CDR3, the DNA is TGCAGCGTTCTTTCGAGCTATGGCTACACCTTC. This encodes CSVLSSYGYTF.